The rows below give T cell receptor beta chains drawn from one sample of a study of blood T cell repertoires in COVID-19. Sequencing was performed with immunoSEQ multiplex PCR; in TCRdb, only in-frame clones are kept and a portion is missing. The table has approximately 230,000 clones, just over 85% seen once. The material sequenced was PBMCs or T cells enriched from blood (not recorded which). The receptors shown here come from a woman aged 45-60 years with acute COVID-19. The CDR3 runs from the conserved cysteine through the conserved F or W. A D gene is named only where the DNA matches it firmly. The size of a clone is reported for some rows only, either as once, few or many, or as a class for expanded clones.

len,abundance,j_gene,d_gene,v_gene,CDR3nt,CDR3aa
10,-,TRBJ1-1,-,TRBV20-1,TGCAGTGCGGGGGGCACTGAAGCTTTCTTT,CSAGGTEAFF
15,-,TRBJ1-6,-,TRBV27,TGTGCCAGCACCCCCCGAGCCGTCCCCAATTCACCCCTCCACTTT,CASTPRAVPNSPLHF
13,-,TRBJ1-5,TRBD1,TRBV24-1,TGTGCCACCAGTCGACAGGGGGCCCAGCCCCAGCATTTT,CATSRQGAQPQHF
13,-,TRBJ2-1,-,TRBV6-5,TGTGCCAGCAGTTACACTCCTAAGCATGAGCAGTTCTTC,CASSYTPKHEQFF
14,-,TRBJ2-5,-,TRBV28,TGTGCCAGCAGTCCATCCGGGGGGCGAAAGACCCAGTACTTC,CASSPSGGRKTQYF
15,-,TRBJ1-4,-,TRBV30,TGTGCCTGGAGTGACCCCGCGGGACGTGGTGAAAAACTGTTTTTT,CAWSDPAGRGEKLFF
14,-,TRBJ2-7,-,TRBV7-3,TGTGCCAGCAGCTTAACCGGGAGAACGGACGAGCAGTACTTC,CASSLTGRTDEQYF
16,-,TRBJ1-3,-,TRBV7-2,TGTGCCAGCAGCTTCCAGGGGCCGACTTCTGGAAACACCATATATTTT,CASSFQGPTSGNTIYF
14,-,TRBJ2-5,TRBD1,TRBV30,TGTGCCTGCCGGACAGGGGGCGCGACAGAGACCCAGTACTTC,CACRTGGATETQYF
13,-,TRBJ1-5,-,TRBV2,TGTGCCAGCAGGATGAACAACAATCAGCCCCAGCATTTT,CASRMNNNQPQHF
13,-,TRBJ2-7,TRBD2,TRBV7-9,TGTGCCAGCAGCCTAGCGGGAGGATACGAGCAGTACTTC,CASSLAGGYEQYF
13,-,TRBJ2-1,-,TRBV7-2,TGTGCCAGCAGCCCGCGGCCCAAGAATGAGCAGTTCTTC,CASSPRPKNEQFF
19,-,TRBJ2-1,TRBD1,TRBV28,TGTGCCAGCAGTTCCGGACAGGGCAAGCCGAGAAGCTCCTACAATGAGCAGTTCTTC,CASSSGQGKPRSSYNEQFF
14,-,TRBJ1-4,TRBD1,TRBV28,TGTGCCAGCAGTTTACAAACAGGGGTCGAAAAACTGTTTTTT,CASSLQTGVEKLFF
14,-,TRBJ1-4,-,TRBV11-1,TGTGCCAGCAGCTTCGGCAGGGAAGATGAAAAACTGTTTTTT,CASSFGREDEKLFF
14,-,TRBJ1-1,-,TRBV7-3,TGTGCCAGCAGCTTAATCGCAGGGAACACTGAAGCTTTCTTT,CASSLIAGNTEAFF
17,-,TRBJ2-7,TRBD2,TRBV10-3,TGTGCCATCAGTGCGAGACTAGCGGGAGGGAGCTCCTACGAGCAGTACTTC,CAISARLAGGSSYEQYF
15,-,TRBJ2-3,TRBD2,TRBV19,TGTGCCAGTAGTATAGACACTAGCGGCGCAGATACGCAGTATTTT,CASSIDTSGADTQYF
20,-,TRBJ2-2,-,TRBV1,TGCACCAGCAGCCAAGATCCCCCTAGCGGGAGGGCCGGGTGGACCGGGGAGCTGTTTTTT,CTSSQDPPSGRAGWTGELFF
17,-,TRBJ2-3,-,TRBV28,TGTGCCAGCAGTCTCCGATTAATGGCGTTGGGGGGAGATACGCAGTATTTT,CASSLRLMALGGDTQYF
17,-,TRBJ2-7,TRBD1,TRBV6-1,TGTGCCAGCAGTGAATGGGACAGGGGGATGGGGTCCTACGAGCAGTACTTC,CASSEWDRGMGSYEQYF
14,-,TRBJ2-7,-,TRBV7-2,TGTGCCAGCAGCTTATCTAGCGCCAACTACGAGCAGTACTTC,CASSLSSANYEQYF
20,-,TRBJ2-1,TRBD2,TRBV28,TGTGCCAGCAGTTTATCGTGGACTAGCGGGTCCTTAAGGGACGGTAATGAGCAGTTCTTC,CASSLSWTSGSLRDGNEQFF
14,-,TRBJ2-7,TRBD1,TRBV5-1,TGCGCCAGCAGCCGCGAGGGACAGGGCTACGAGCAGTACTTC,CASSREGQGYEQYF
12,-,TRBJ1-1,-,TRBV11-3,TGTGCCAGCAGCCCTCGGGATGGTGAAGCTTTCTTT,CASSPRDGEAFF
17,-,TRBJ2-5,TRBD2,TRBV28,TGTGCCAGCAGTTCCCAGGGACTAGCGGGAGGGCACAAGACCCAGTACTTC,CASSSQGLAGGHKTQYF
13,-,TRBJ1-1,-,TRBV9,TGTGCCAGCAGTCGGGAACCAAACAGTGAAGCTTTCTTT,CASSREPNSEAFF
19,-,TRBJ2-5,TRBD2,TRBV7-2,TGTGCCAGCAGCTTAGCGTCAAGCGGGAGTACACTCTTCCAAGAGACCCAGTACTTC,CASSLASSGSTLFQETQYF
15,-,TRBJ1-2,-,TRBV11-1,TGTGCCAGCAGCTTAGAAAGGGGCCTTAACTATGGCTACACCTTC,CASSLERGLNYGYTF
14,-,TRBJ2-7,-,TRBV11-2,TGTGCCAGGGAGCTTCTCTATCCCAACCACGAGCAGTACTTC,CARELLYPNHEQYF
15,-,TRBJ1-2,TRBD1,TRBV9,TGTGCCAGCAGCGTTGGAAGGGGGCCCGGGTATGGCTACACCTTC,CASSVGRGPGYGYTF
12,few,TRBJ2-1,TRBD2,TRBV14,TGTGCCAGCAGCCCAAGCCGGACTAGGCAGTTCTTC,CASSPSRTRQFF
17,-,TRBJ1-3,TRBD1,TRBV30,TGTGCCTGGAGTGTGGCAGGGGGTATTCGTTCTGGAAACACCATATATTTT,CAWSVAGGIRSGNTIYF
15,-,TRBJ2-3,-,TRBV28,TGTGCCAGCAGTTTAGAGGTGGCTCTTCCAGATACGCAGTATTTT,CASSLEVALPDTQYF
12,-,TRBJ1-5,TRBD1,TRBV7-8,TGTGCCAGCAGCCCGTACAGGGGCCCCCAGCATTTT,CASSPYRGPQHF
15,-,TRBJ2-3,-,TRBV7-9,TGTGCCAGCAGCTTTATGGGCGGGAGCACAGATACGCAGTATTTT,CASSFMGGSTDTQYF
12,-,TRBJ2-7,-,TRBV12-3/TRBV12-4,TGTGCCAGCAGTTTATCTCCCTACGAGCAGTACTTC,CASSLSPYEQYF
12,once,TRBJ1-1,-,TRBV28,TGTGCCAGCAGTTTGCCCGGGTCTGAAGCTTTCTTT,CASSLPGSEAFF
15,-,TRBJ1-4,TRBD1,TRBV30,TGTGCCTGGAGTGAACAGGGGGCCCTTAATGAAAAACTGTTTTTT,CAWSEQGALNEKLFF
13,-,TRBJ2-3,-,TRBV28,TGTGCCAGCAGACCTACAGGTACAGATACGCAGTATTTT,CASRPTGTDTQYF
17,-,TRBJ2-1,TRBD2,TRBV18,TGTGCCAGCTCACCCCAGCCCAAGGGACTAGCGCTGAATGAGCAGTTCTTC,CASSPQPKGLALNEQFF
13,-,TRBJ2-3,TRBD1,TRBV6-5,TGTGCCAGCATGGGACAGGGGACAGATACGCAGTATTTT,CASMGQGTDTQYF
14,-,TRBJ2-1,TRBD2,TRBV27,TGTGCCAGCAGTTTCACAACCGGGAGGAAGAGGCAGTTCTTC,CASSFTTGRKRQFF
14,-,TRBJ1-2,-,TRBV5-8,TGTGCCAGCAGCCTTGGAGGTACTAACTATGGCTACACCTTC,CASSLGGTNYGYTF
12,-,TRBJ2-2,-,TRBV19,TGTGCCAGTAGCCCGGTGGCCGGGGAGCTGTTTTTT,CASSPVAGELFF
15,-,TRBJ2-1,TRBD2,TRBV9,TGTGCCAGCAGCGTAGCTACTAGCGGGAGTAATGAGCAGTTCTTC,CASSVATSGSNEQFF